This TCR beta chain comes out of a study of cytomegalovirus exposure and HLA in healthy donors. Germline-derived CDR1 and CDR2 are MNHEY and SMNVEV (reference sequence). The CDR3 has 16 residues. A multiplex PCR was run with 60 Vbeta primers and 13 Jbeta primers. The data were produced by immunoSEQ multiplex PCR, yet TCRdb's version contains in-frame clones alone and is incomplete. The table lists roughly 160,000 clones, approximately 81% of them singletons. Points on this clone: One end of the junction fails to match germline, which may point to a read error.

Sequenced input: PBMCs. J is TRBJ2-1 and V is TRBV27, with 9 bases lining up with TRBD2. This clonotype was obtained from a boy younger than 10 in good health and CMV-seronegative. CDR3: CASSPLRREGYDEQFF. As DNA, the CDR3 is TGTGCCAGCAGTCCCCTCCGGCGGGAGGGCTACGATGAGCAGTTCTTC.